These 8 T cell receptor beta chains originate from one sample sequenced in a study of T cell responses to AZD1222 COVID-19 vaccine (dated by TCRdb to the early 2020s). The sample's time point, from its label and the paper: baseline before first vaccination. Preparation of the library involved the immunoSEQ multiplex PCR assay. Here the immuneACCESS table is served through TCRdb, limited to in-frame sequences with V and J called. Missing clones are a known gap in these copies; in checked studies unresolved V genes cover under half, and the rest lacks a known reason. Within this sample are about 97,000 clones, with 70% to 90% of them counted one time only. The ten most abundant clones make up about 2.5% of the sample. The specimen comprised peripheral blood, sampled on day 0 of AZD1222 vaccination. Receptors originate from an adult in good health.

The rearrangement joins TRBV5-1 to TRBJ2-1; 12 nucleotides agree with TRBD2. This CDR3 is 15 amino acids long. The V gene end was trimmed by 1 base and the J gene end by 10 bases; junction bases not matched to a gene: 6. Germline V gene sequence: CDR1 SGHRS, CDR2 YFSETQ. This chain's CDR3 is CASSLPSGGAEEQFF. Written as DNA, the CDR3 is TGCGCCAGCAGCTTGCCTAGCGGGGGGGCTGAGGAGCAGTTCTTC.

Turning to this clone: The sample carries other DNA sequences with the same CDR3. The chain uses TRBV2 and TRBJ1-2, with 7 bases matching TRBD1. Germline CDR1 is SNHLY and CDR2 is FYNNEI. This CDR3 is built from 13 residues. V lost 6 bases to trimming and J lost 7 bases; unmatched junction nucleotides: 8. The CDR3 DNA reads TGTGCCAGCAGCCGGGACAGAGAAGCTGGCTACACCTTC. Translation: CASSRDREAGYTF.

The V gene is TRBV6-1, the J gene TRBJ1-6, with 8 bases that match TRBD1. Germline V gene data show CDR1 as MNHNS and CDR2 as SASEGT. V gave up 6 bases and J gave up 7 bases; unmatched junction bases: 5. CDR3 length equals 14 residues. The CDR3 DNA sequence: TGTGCCAGCAGCTTTGGACAGGGAAATTCACCCCTCCACTTT. This codes for CASSFGQGNSPLHF.

This clone appeared a few times. The chain uses TRBV6-5 and TRBJ2-3, with 9 bases aligning to TRBD2. From germline, CDR1 is MNHEY and CDR2 SVGAGI. CDR3 length: 16 amino acids. V shed 2 bases and J 3 bases; nucleotides not matched to a gene: 6. The CDR3 protein is CASSYHAGGKTDTQYF. In DNA, the CDR3 is TGTGCCAGCAGTTACCACGCGGGGGGGAAAACAGATACGCAGTATTTT.

With regard to this clone: Other nucleotide sequences from this sample produce the same CDR3. The chain is built from TRBV6-5 and TRBJ2-1; the match to TRBD1 covers 9 bases. V was clipped by 4 bases and J by 7 bases; unmatched bases: 8. Germline V CDR1 and CDR2: MNHEY, SVGAGI. The CDR3 is 15 residues long. The CDR3 here is CASSSTGTGKNEQFF. CDR3 in DNA: TGTGCCAGCAGTTCCACCGGGACAGGGAAAAATGAGCAGTTCTTC.

In its sample, this clone was seen once. DNA of the CDR3: TGTGCCAGCAGTGAAGAACCCTCGCTTGCCTACGAGCAGTACTTC. Translated: CASSEEPSLAYEQYF. The chain has TRBV2 and TRBJ2-7, with D unresolved. V was trimmed by 1 base and J by 2 bases, leaving 12 bases between them. Per germline, CDR1 SNHLY and CDR2 FYNNEI. This CDR3 region has 15 residues.

The chain joins TRBV25-1 to TRBJ1-2, with 7 bases fitting TRBD1. J lost 1 base, V lost 4 bases, and 9 bases had no gene match. Germline CDR1 is MGHDK and CDR2 is SYGVNS. The CDR3 extends over 16 amino acids. In nucleotides, the CDR3 is TGTGCCAGCAGTGTGAAAGGGGGCGCCCTTAACTATGGCTACACCTTC. Translating gives CASSVKGGALNYGYTF.

This chain uses TRBV12-3 or TRBV12-4 with TRBJ2-5; D might be TRBD1 (7 bases). This CDR3 has 13 amino acids. With 2 bases removed from V and 9 bases from J, the gap between germline ends came to 13 bases. The CDR3, as DNA: TGTGCCAGCAGTTTAAGCAGCAGGGGGGCCCAGTACTTC. Its translation: CASSLSSRGAQYF.